These T cell receptor beta chains were read from a single sample in a study of CD8+ T cells in alopecia areata. The method was immunoSEQ multiplex PCR; TCRdb's version includes in-frame clones alone and lacks a portion of them. This table has about 200,000 clones, roughly 60% appearing once. Material: CD4+ T cells sorted from blood, obtained at week 24, from a patient treated with tofacitinib. Receptors originate from a human donor with alopecia areata. Both conserved end residues are part of each CDR3. The D gene is left open where the match is weak. Expanded clones are given a class, and other clones once, few, many or no size at all.

j_call | clone_size | d_call | v_call | cdr3_nt | cdr3_aa
TRBJ1-1 | - | TRBD1 | TRBV5-6 | TGTGCCAGCAGCACAGGGGGGACTGAAGCTTTCTTT | CASSTGGTEAFF
TRBJ1-5 | - | - | TRBV7-9 | TGTGCCAGCAGCTCCGGCCAGGGGCCGTTCAATCAGCCCCAGCATTTT | CASSSGQGPFNQPQHF
TRBJ2-1 | - | - | TRBV7-8 | TGTGCCAGCAGCCGCCGGACCGAGAGCTCCTACAATGAGCAGTTCTTC | CASSRRTESSYNEQFF
TRBJ1-1 | - | TRBD1 | TRBV5-1 | TGCGCCAGCAGCAATAGGGGACAGGGCAACACTGAAGCTTTCTTT | CASSNRGQGNTEAFF
TRBJ2-6 | - | TRBD1 | TRBV5-1 | TGCGCCAGCAGCTTGGTCCTGCCGACAGGGCAAGGGGCCAACGTCCTGACTTTC | CASSLVLPTGQGANVLTF
TRBJ2-7 | - | - | TRBV7-3 | TGTGCCAGCAGCCAGGGACCGGCCTACGAGCAGTACTTC | CASSQGPAYEQYF
TRBJ1-2 | - | TRBD1 | TRBV29-1 | TGCAGCGTTGGGGACACAGGGACAGGGCGAAACTATGGCTACACCTTC | CSVGDTGTGRNYGYTF
TRBJ2-1 | - | TRBD2 | TRBV19 | TGTGCCAGTAGTAAAATTAGCGGGGGGGCCAATGAGCAGTTCTTC | CASSKISGGANEQFF
TRBJ2-7 | few | - | TRBV6-5 | TGTGCCAGCAAACGGAGGGGGCTCTACGAGCAGTACTTC | CASKRRGLYEQYF
TRBJ1-6 | - | TRBD1 | TRBV11-2 | TGTGCCAGCAGCTCTCGGACAGGGCTGTCACCCCTCCACTTT | CASSSRTGLSPLHF
TRBJ1-2 | - | - | TRBV30 | TGTGCCTGGAGTACGTTGGAGGGTCTCTACACCTTC | CAWSTLEGLYTF
TRBJ2-7 | - | - | TRBV6-1 | TGTGCCAGCAGTCCTTACATTGGTACCTACGAGCAGTACTTC | CASSPYIGTYEQYF
TRBJ2-3 | - | - | TRBV5-1 | TGCGCCAGCAGCTTGACCGCAAAACGATCAGATACGCAGTATTTT | CASSLTAKRSDTQYF
TRBJ1-2 | - | - | TRBV15 | TGTGCCACCAGCAGAGGATGGACCGACGAATTCTATGGCTACACCTTC | CATSRGWTDEFYGYTF
TRBJ2-7 | - | TRBD2 | TRBV7-2 | TGTGCCAGCAGCCCTTCCGGGACTAGCGGGGACGAGCAGTACTTC | CASSPSGTSGDEQYF
TRBJ1-1 | - | - | TRBV6-5 | - | CASSTSTGEAFF
TRBJ1-2 | - | - | TRBV2 | TGTGCCAGCAGTGAAGCCCGCCCTGAACTGTATGGCTACACCTTC | CASSEARPELYGYTF
TRBJ1-1 | - | - | TRBV7-3 | TGTGCCAGCAGCCTCAATGGCCTTCCGACGGGCAACACTGAAGCTTTCTTT | CASSLNGLPTGNTEAFF
TRBJ1-2 | few | TRBD1 | TRBV7-2 | TGTGCCAGCAGCTTCAGGGGGCAGAGCTATGGCTACACCTTC | CASSFRGQSYGYTF
TRBJ2-7 | - | - | TRBV29-1 | TGCAGCGTTGGGGGCTACGAGCAGTACTTC | CSVGGYEQYF
TRBJ2-2 | - | - | TRBV6-5 | TGTGCCAGCAGTTACTCGCTGGGGTTAGGGACCGGGGAGCTGTTTTTT | CASSYSLGLGTGELFF
TRBJ2-1 | once | TRBD1 | TRBV29-1 | TGCAGCGTTGCCCTCGACAGGGGGCTTAAGAATGAGCAGTTCTTC | CSVALDRGLKNEQFF
TRBJ1-1 | once | - | TRBV9 | TGTGCCAGCAGCGCGGACAGCTCGAACACTGAAGCTTTCTTT | CASSADSSNTEAFF
TRBJ2-7 | - | TRBD2 | TRBV30 | TGTGCCTGGAGTGTGCGGGGGTCCTCCTACGAGCAGTACTTC | CAWSVRGSSYEQYF
TRBJ2-2 | - | TRBD2 | TRBV30 | TGTGCCTGGAGCACTAGCGGGGGGATCTCCGGGGAGCTGTTTTTT | CAWSTSGGISGELFF
TRBJ1-2 | - | TRBD1 | TRBV15 | TGTGCCACCAGCTTCCCCAGGGGGTCGAACTATGGCTACACCTTC | CATSFPRGSNYGYTF
TRBJ2-1 | - | - | TRBV2 | TGTGCCAGCAGTGTAGGTGAGCAGTTCTTC | CASSVGEQFF
TRBJ1-5 | - | - | TRBV15 | TGTGCCACCAGCAACCAGATGGGGCAGCCCCAGCATTTT | CATSNQMGQPQHF
TRBJ1-2 | - | - | TRBV30 | TGTGCCTGGAAAGGGAGGGGAAACTATGGCTACACCTTC | CAWKGRGNYGYTF
TRBJ2-3 | - | - | TRBV4-3 | TGCGCCAGCAGCCAGGCTTACGGGCCGGATACGCAGTATTTT | CASSQAYGPDTQYF
TRBJ2-2 | - | - | TRBV29-1 | TGCAGCGTTGAATGGGCTAGCCCCAAAAACACCGGGGAGCTGTTTTTT | CSVEWASPKNTGELFF
TRBJ1-5 | - | - | TRBV15 | TGTGCCACCAGCAGAGATGGGGGCAATCAGCCCCAGCATTTT | CATSRDGGNQPQHF
TRBJ2-2 | - | - | TRBV6-4 | TGTGCCAGCAGTGAAGGGCCCGGGGAGCTGTTTTTT | CASSEGPGELFF
TRBJ1-4 | once | - | TRBV27 | TGTGCCAGCAGTTCTTCTATGACACCTGAAAAACTGTTTTTT | CASSSSMTPEKLFF
TRBJ2-5 | few | - | TRBV4-2 | TGTGCCAGCAGCCCAGCCGGGGGTTCCGAAGAGACCCAGTACTTC | CASSPAGGSEETQYF
TRBJ1-2 | - | - | TRBV7-2 | TGTGCCAGCGCCAAGGGGTCCTTCCCCTATGGCTACACCTTC | CASAKGSFPYGYTF
TRBJ1-1 | - | - | TRBV30 | TGTGCCTGGATTTGGGGTAGTGCGAACACTGAAGCTTTCTTT | CAWIWGSANTEAFF
TRBJ1-5 | - | - | TRBV7-2 | TGTGCCAGCAGCTTAGGTAGATATCAGCCCCAGCATTTT | CASSLGRYQPQHF
TRBJ2-7 | - | TRBD1 | TRBV18 | TGTGCCAGCTCAAACAACCCAGGGACAGGAAACTACGAGCAGTACTTC | CASSNNPGTGNYEQYF
TRBJ2-7 | - | - | TRBV18 | TGTGCCAGCTCACCGTTATACTTCCGAGGGGGAGTCGGCTCCTACGAGCAGTACTTC | CASSPLYFRGGVGSYEQYF
TRBJ1-5 | - | TRBD1 | TRBV2 | TGTGCCAGCGGACGGGACAGTAGCAATCAGCCCCAGCATTTT | CASGRDSSNQPQHF